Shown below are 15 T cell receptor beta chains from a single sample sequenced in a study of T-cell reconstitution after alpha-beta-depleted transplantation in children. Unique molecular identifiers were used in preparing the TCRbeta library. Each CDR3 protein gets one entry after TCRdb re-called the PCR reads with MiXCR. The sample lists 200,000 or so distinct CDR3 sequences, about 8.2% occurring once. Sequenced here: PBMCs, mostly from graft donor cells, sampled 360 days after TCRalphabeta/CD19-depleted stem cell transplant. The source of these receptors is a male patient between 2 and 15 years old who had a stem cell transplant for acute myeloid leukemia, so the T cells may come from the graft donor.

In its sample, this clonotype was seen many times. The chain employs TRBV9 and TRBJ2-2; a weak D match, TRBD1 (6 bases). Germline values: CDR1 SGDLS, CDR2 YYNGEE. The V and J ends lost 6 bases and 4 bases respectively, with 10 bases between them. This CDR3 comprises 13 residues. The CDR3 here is CASTQGFTGELFF. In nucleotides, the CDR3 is TGTGCCAGCACACAGGGCTTCACCGGGGAGCTGTTTTTT.

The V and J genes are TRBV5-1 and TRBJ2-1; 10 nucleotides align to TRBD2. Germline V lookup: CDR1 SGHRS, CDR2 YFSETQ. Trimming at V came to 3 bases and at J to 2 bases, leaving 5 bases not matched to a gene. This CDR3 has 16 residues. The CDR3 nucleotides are TGCGCCAGCAGCTCCTTAGCGGGAGGTGCCTACAATGAGCAGTTCTTC. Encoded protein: CASSSLAGGAYNEQFF. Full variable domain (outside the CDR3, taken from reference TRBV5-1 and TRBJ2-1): KAGVTQTPRYLIKTRGQQVTLSCSPISGHRSVSWYQQTPGQGLQFLFEYFSETQRNKGNFPGRFSGRQFSNSRSEMNVSTLELGDSALYLCASSSLAGGAYNEQFFGPGTRLTVL.

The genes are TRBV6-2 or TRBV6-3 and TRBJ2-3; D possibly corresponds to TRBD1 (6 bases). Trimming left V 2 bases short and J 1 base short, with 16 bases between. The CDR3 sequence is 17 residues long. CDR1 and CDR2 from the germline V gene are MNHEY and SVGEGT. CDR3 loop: CASSYPDRPLGTDTQYF. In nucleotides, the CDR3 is TGTGCCAGCAGTTACCCTGACAGGCCGCTTGGCACAGATACGCAGTATTTT.

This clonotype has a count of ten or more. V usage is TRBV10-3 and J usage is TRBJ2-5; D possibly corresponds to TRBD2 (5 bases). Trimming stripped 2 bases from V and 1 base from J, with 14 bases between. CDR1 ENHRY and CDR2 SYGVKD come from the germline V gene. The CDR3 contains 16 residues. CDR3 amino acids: CAISELLSDLQETQYF. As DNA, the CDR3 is TGTGCCATCAGTGAGCTTCTTAGCGACCTCCAAGAGACCCAGTACTTC.

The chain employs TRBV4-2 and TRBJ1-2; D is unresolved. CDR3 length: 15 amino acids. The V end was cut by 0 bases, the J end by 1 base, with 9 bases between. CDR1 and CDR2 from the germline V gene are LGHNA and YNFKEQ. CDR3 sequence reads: CASSQEVSGNYGYTF. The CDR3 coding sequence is TGTGCCAGCAGCCAAGAAGTCAGCGGTAACTATGGCTACACCTTC.

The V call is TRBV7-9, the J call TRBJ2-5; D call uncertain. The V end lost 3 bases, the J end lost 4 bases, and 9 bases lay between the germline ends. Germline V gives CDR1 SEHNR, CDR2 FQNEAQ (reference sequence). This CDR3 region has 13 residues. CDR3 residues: CASSLLLIETQYF. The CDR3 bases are TGTGCCAGCAGCTTGTTACTGATAGAGACCCAGTACTTC.

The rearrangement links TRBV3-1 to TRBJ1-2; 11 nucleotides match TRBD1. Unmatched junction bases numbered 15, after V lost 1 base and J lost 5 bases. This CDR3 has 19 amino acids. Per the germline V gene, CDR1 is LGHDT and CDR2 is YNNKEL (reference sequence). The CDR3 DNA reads TGTGCCAGCAGCCAAGGATCGGACAGGGGGCTATTGACCCAATATGGCTACACCTTC. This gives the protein CASSQGSDRGLLTQYGYTF. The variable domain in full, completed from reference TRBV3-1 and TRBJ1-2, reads DTAVSQTPKYLVTQMGNDKSIKCEQNLGHDTMYWYKQDSKKFLKIMFSYNNKELIINETVPNRFSPKSPDKAHLNLHINSLELGDSAVYFCASSQGSDRGLLTQYGYTFGSGTRLTVV.

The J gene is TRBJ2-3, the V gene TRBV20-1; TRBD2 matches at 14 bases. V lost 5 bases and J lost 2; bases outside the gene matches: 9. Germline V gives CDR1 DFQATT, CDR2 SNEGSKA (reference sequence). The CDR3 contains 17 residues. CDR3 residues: CSAFGTSGGPSTDTQYF. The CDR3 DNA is TGCAGTGCTTTCGGGACTAGCGGGGGTCCATCCACAGATACGCAGTATTTT.

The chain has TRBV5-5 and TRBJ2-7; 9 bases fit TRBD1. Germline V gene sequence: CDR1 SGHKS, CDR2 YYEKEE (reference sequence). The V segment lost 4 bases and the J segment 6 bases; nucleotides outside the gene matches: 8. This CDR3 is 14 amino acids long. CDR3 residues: CASSPDGTGIEQYV. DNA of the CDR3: TGTGCCAGCAGCCCGGACGGGACAGGGATCGAGCAGTACGTC.

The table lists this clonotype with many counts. The CDR3 spells CSVVGKKETQYF. CDR3 DNA sequence: TGCAGCGTTGTGGGGAAGAAAGAGACCCAGTACTTC. This sequence joins TRBV29-1 and TRBJ2-5; D is unclear. The CDR3 is 12 amino acids. Between the trimmed V and J ends, which lost 4 bases and 3 bases, there was a span of 9 bases. Germline lookup yields CDR1 SQVTM and CDR2 ANQGSEA. Combining the CDR3 with reference TRBV29-1 and TRBJ2-5 gives the whole variable domain SAVISQKPSRDICQRGTSLTIQCQVDSQVTMMFWYRQQPGQSLTLIATANQGSEATYESGFVIDKFPISRPNLTFSTLTVSNMSPEDSSIYLCSVVGKKETQYFGPGTRLLVL.

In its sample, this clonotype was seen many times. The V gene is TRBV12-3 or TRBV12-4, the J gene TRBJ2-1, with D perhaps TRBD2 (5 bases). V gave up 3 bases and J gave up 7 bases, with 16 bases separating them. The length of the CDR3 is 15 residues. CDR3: CASSFSGGPPNEQFF. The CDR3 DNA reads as TGTGCCAGCAGTTTCAGCGGCGGTCCTCCTAATGAGCAGTTCTTC.

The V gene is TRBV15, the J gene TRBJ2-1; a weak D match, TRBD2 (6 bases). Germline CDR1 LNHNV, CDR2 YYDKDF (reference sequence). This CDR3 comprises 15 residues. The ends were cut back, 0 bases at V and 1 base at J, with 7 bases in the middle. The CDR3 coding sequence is TGTGCCACCAGCAGAGATAGCGGTTCCTACAATGAGCAGTTCTTC. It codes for CATSRDSGSYNEQFF. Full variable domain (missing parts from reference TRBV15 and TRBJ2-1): DAMVIQNPRYQVTQFGKPVTLSCSQTLNHNVMYWYQQKSSQAPKLLFHYYDKDFNNEADTPDNFQSRRPNTSFCFLDIRSPGLGDTAMYLCATSRDSGSYNEQFFGPGTRLTVL.

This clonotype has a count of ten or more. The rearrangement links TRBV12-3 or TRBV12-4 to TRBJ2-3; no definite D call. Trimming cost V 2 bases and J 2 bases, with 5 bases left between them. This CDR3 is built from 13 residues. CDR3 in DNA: TGTGCCAGCAGTTTACAGTACACAGATACGCAGTATTTT. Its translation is CASSLQYTDTQYF.

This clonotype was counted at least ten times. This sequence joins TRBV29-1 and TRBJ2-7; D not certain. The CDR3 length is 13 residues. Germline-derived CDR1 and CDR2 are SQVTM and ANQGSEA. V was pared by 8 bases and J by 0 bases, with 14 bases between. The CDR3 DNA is TGCAGCCGACCCAGGAAATGCTCCTACGAGCAGTACTTC. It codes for CSRPRKCSYEQYF.

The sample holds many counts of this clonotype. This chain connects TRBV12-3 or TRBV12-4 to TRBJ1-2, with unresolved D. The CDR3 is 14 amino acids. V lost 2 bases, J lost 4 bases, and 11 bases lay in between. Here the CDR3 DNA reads TGTGCCAGCAGTTTAATGGGCCAGGCCTATGGCTACACCTTC. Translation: CASSLMGQAYGYTF.